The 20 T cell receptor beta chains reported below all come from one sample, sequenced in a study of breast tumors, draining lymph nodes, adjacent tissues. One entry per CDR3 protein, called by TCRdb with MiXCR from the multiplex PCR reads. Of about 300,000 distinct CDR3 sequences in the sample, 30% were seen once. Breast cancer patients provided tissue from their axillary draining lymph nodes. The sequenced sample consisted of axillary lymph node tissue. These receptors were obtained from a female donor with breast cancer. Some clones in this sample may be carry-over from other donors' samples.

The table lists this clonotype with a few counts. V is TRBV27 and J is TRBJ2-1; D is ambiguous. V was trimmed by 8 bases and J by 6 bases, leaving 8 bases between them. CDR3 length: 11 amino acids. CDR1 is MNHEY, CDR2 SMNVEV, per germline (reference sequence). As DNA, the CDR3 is TGTGCCAGCCGAGCATTCAATGAGCAGTTCTTC. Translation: CASRAFNEQFF.

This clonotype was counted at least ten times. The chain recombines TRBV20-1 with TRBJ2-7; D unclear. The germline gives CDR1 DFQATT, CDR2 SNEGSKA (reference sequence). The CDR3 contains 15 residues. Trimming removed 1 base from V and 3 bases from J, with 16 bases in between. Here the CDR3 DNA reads TGCAGTGCTAGAGGCCCACCTAACGGTAACTACGAGCAGTACTTC. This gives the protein CSARGPPNGNYEQYF.

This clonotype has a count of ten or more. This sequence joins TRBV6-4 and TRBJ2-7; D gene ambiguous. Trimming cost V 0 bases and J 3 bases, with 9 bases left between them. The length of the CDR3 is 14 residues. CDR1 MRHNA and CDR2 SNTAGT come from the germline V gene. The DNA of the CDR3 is TGTGCCAGCAGTGACTCAGGGAAGGACTACGAGCAGTACTTC. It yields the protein CASSDSGKDYEQYF.

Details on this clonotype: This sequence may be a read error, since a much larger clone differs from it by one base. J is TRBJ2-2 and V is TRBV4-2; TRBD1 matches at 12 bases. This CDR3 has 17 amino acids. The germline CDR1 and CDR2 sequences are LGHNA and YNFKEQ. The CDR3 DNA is TGTGCCAGCGGCCAAGTGCTCGGGACAGGGGGCTCCGGGGAGCTGTTTTTT. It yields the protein CASGQVLGTGGSGELFF.

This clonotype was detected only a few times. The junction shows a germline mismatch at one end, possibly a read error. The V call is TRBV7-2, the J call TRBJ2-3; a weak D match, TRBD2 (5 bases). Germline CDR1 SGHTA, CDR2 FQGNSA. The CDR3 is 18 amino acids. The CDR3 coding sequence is TGTGCCAGCAGCTTAAAGTGGCGTCGGGGTTCTAGCACACATACGCAGTATTTT. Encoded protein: CASSLKWRRGSSTHTQYF.

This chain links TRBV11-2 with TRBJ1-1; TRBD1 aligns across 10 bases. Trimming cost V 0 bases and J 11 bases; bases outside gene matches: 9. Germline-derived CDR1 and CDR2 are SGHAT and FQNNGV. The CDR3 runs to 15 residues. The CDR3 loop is CASSLEDRGSLGAFF. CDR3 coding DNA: TGTGCCAGCAGCTTAGAGGACAGGGGGAGCCTGGGTGCTTTCTTT.

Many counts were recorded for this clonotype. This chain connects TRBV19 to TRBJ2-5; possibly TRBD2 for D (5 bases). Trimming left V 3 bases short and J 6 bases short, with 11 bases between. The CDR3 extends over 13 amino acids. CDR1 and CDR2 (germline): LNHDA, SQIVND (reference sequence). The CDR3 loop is CASSIAGRQTQYF. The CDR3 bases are TGTGCCAGTAGTATTGCGGGTAGGCAGACCCAGTACTTC.

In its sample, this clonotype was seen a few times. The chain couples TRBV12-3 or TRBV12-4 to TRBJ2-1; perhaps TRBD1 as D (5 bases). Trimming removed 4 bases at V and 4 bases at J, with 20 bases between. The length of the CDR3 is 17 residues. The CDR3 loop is CASSSLSGNHLYNEQFF. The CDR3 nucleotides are TGTGCCAGCAGTTCTCTCTCAGGGAATCACTTATACAATGAGCAGTTCTTC.

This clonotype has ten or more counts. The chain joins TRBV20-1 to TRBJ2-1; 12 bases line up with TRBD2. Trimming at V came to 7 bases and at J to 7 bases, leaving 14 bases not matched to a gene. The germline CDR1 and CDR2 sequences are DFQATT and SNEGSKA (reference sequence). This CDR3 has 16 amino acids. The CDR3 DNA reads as TGCAGTGTTGGGTTTCTAGCGGGAGGGCCGGGGAATGAGCAGTTCTTC. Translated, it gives CSVGFLAGGPGNEQFF.

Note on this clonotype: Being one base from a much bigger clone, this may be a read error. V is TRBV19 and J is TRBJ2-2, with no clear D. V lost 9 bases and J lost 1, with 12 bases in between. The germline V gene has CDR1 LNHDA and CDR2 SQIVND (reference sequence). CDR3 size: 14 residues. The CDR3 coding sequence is TGTGCCAGCTCCGGGCCGGAGAACACCGGGGAGCTGTTTTTT. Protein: CASSGPENTGELFF.

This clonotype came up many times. DNA for the CDR3: TGTGCCAGCAGCCTCTACGGACAGGGGGCAGCTCAGCCCCAGCATTTT. It codes for CASSLYGQGAAQPQHF. The rearrangement links TRBV5-8 to TRBJ1-5; 11 bases map to TRBD1. J gave up 6 bases and V 4 bases, and 9 bases lay outside the gene matches. Looked up from germline, CDR1 is SGHTS and CDR2 is YDEGEE. This CDR3 has 16 amino acids.

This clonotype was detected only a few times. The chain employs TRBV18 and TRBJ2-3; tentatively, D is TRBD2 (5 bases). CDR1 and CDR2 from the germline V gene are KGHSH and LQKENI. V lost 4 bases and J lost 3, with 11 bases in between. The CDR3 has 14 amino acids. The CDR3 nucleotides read TGTGCCAGCTCACGTAGCCGAGGGACAGATACGCAGTATTTT. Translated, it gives CASSRSRGTDTQYF.

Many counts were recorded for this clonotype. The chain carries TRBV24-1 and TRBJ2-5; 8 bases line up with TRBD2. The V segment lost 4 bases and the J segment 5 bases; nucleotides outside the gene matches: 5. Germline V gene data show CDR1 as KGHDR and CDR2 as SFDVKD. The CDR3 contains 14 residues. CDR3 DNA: TGTGCCACCAGTGAGGAGGGACTAGGGGAGACCCAGTACTTC. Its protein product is CATSEEGLGETQYF.

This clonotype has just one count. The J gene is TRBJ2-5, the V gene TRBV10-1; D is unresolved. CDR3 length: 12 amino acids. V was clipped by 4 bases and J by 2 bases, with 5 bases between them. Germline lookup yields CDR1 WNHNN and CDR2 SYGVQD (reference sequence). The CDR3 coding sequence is TGCGCCAGCAGTGCCGTACAAGAGACCCAGTACTTC. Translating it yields CASSAVQETQYF.

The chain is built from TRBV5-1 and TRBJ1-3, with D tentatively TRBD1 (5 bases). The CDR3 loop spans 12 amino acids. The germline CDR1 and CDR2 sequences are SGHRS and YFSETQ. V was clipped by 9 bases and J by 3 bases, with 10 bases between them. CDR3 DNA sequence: TGCGCCACGCGGGGCGATGGAAACACCATATATTTT. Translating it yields CATRGDGNTIYF.

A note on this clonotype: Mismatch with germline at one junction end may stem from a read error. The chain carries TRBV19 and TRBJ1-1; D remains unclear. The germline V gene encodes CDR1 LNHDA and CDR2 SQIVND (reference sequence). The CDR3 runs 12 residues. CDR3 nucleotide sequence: TGTGCCAGTATCCCTTTGGGCACTGAAGCTCTCTTT. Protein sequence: CASIPLGTEALF.

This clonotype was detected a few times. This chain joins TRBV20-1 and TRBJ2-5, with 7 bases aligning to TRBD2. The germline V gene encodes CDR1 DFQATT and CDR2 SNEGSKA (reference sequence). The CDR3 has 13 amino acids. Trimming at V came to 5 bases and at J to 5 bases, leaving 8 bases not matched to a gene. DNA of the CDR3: TGCAGTGCTGCCGGGACTAACTACGAGACCCAGTACTTC. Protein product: CSAAGTNYETQYF.

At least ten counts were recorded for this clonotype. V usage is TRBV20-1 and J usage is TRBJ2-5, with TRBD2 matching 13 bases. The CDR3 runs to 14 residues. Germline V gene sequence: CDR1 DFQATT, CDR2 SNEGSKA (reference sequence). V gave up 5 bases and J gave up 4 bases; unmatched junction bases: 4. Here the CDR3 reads CSARLAGGGETQYF. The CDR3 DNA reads TGCAGTGCTCGACTAGCGGGGGGCGGAGAGACCCAGTACTTC.

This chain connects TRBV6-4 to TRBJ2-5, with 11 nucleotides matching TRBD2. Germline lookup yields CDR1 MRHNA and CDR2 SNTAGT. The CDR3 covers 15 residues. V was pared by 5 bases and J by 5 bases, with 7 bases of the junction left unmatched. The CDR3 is CASSPTSGRLETQYF. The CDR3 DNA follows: TGTGCCAGCAGTCCCACTAGCGGGAGATTGGAGACCCAGTACTTC.

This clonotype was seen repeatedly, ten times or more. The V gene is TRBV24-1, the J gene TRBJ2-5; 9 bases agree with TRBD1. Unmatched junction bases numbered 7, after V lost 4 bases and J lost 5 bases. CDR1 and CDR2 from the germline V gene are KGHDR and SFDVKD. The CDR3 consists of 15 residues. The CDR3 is CATSEFNRGRETQYF. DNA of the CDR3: TGTGCCACCAGTGAGTTTAACAGGGGGCGTGAGACCCAGTACTTC.